This TCR beta chain was identified in a study of early T cells in non-severe SARS-CoV-2 infection. Study in general: From unsorted whole blood, bulk RNA was sequenced, and the chains remained unpaired.

This clonotype was counted ten times or more. Its target is unknown. The library protocol tagged individual cDNA molecules with unique molecular identifiers. MiXCR was run by TCRdb on the 5' RACE reads, yielding one entry per CDR3 protein. The sample lists around 68,000 distinct CDR3 sequences, approximately 5.9% occurring once. This CDR3 has 13 residues. Trimming pared 2 bases from V and 1 base from J, leaving 6 bases between. Germline assignment: CDR1 SGHTS and CDR2 YDEGEE. The study, taken as a whole, reports: Sequences matched to VDJdb favored anti-spike CD8 responses, while private and CD4 specificities were missed.

The input for sequencing was whole blood, taken at baseline. This receptor was obtained from an adult who was a healthcare worker with PCR-confirmed SARS-CoV-2 infection or an uninfected control (not recorded which). The chain carries TRBV5-8 and TRBJ1-1; D not certain. CDR3 nucleotides: TGTGCCAGCAGCTTTGCGGGGAACACTGAAGCTTTCTTT. Amino acids: CASSFAGNTEAFF. Using reference TRBV5-8 and TRBJ1-1 for the parts outside the CDR3, the full variable domain is EAGVTQSPTHLIKTRGQQATLRCSPISGHTSVYWYQQALGLGLQFLLWYDEGEERNRGNFPPRFSGRQFPNYSSELNVNALELEDSALYLCASSFAGNTEAFFGQGTRLTVV.